This entry features one T cell receptor (beta chain) sequence. There is no known antigen for this receptor. Base qualities are not at hand, and no much larger clone is one base apart. The protocol used for the library was 5' RACE. TCRdb shows the sequencer as Illumina HiSeq 2000. Template switching added a universal primer binding site, and the final cDNA carried a unique molecular identifier that allowed TCR cDNA molecules to be counted accurately. First-strand cDNA for TCR alpha and beta chains was synthesized from specific primers in the conserved constant-segment region. To control for contamination, each cDNA library was double barcoded with a SMART-Mk sample barcode plus Illumina barcodes. TruSeq adapter sequences and Illumina sample barcodes were added in two successive PCR steps. TCR alpha and beta cDNA libraries were sequenced on the Illumina HiSeq platform with custom primers. In the authors' own workflow: MiGEC processed the raw reads to extract unique molecular identifiers, while MiXCR was used to determine the CDR3 positions. For each individual, recombination models were inferred using an EM algorithm with the repgenHMM and IGoR tools. Shared clonotype analysis was performed with the tcR package in R, normalizing sharing by the product of cloneset sizes. Out-of-frame nonproductive sequences were analyzed to study raw recombination free of thymic and clonal selection effects. The public reads were reanalyzed by TCRdb: fastp trimming at Q25, MiXCR alignment, in-frame beta chains only. Duplicate CDR3 protein sequences are folded into a single record with the most common DNA and genes. The V and J calls and clone size are TCRdb's, not the authors'. Present in this sample are just under 650,000 distinct CDR3 sequences, around 7.5% of which were seen just once. The leading ten clones occupy around 1.6% of the sample.

The germline V gene supplies CDR1 KGHDR and CDR2 SFDVKD. Spanning cysteine to phenylalanine, the CDR3 consists of 15 amino acids. Here the CDR3 DNA is all that survives: 45 bases in frame from base 1. The germline ends are 10 bases apart after V is trimmed by 0 bases and J by 3 bases. This sample was included in a study of identical twins (dated by TCRdb to 2016 to 2017). In the study overall: TCR alpha and beta repertoires from monozygotic twins, unrelated adults of various ages and cord blood were deep-sequenced to test whether fetal clonotypes persist. Replicate twin experiments were performed at different times using different library preparation protocols to rule out contamination.

What the work shows at the level of the full study, not this receptor alone: In beta out-of-frame sequences, excess twin sharing was weaker, because having fewer shared sequences lowered the signal-to-noise ratio. Zero-insertion analyses could be partly confounded by invariant T cells such as MAIT and iNKT, though diverse VJ usage argued against such confounding for most clonotypes. Recombination models systematically underestimated out-of-frame TCR alpha sharing in monozygotic twins but agreed with sharing between unrelated individuals. Compared with coincidental sharing between unrelated individuals, out-of-frame TCR alpha sequences shared between twins showed an excess of sequences with low generation probability. Because the same donors could not be followed over many years, conclusions were based on cross-sectional statistical analysis. Abundant cord blood beta clonotypes carried fewer insertions; young adult naive repertoires showed a weaker similar trend, while memory repertoires showed none.

Only healthy Caucasian donors were included. Three pairs of female monozygotic twins, all aged roughly 18 to 30 years, were included in the twin cohort. RNA for TCR libraries was isolated from peripheral blood mononuclear cells. Another study also made use of these data, one on yellow fever vaccine responses in identical twins. Reported in the second study: According to the authors, the vaccine-induced T cell response in identical twins seemed to be partly convergent and partly specific to each individual. In identical twins, the study followed T cell clones that responded to the vaccine with precision.

The sample taken for sequencing was PBMCs. The receptor was derived from a woman in her late teens or twenties in good health. The V and J genes are TRBV24-1 and TRBJ1-1; the D gene is possibly TRBD1, with 5 bases matching. The CDR3 region reads CATSDLWGSDTEAFF. The nucleotide sequence is given as TGTGCCACCAGTGATTTGTGGGGGTCGGACACTGAAGCTTTCTTT.